Below are 3 T cell receptor beta chains sequenced from a single sample in a study of human T cells and chemical hapten exposure. Time point in this sample: healthy volunteer bleed at 2 weeks. Total RNA extraction was carried out from unfractionated whole blood. TCRdb reanalysed the RACE reads using MiXCR and keeps one entry per CDR3 protein. The sample has about 45,000 distinct CDR3 sequences, roughly 4.1% seen once. The material sequenced was whole blood. The receptors stem from a human donor in good health. Some clones in this sample may be carry-over from other donors' samples.

The chain combines TRBV28 with TRBJ2-5; TRBD2 aligns across 15 bases. The J segment lost 5 bases and the V segment lost 7 bases, leaving 11 bases of the junction unmatched. The CDR3 runs 17 residues. Germline assignment: CDR1 MDHEN and CDR2 SYDVKM. The CDR3 bases are TGTGCCAGCACCTTAGGACTAGCGGGAGGGAAGGAGGAGACCCAGTACTTC. Translating it yields CASTLGLAGGKEETQYF.

This clonotype was counted ten times or more. The rearrangement uses TRBV18 and TRBJ2-7; D perhaps matches TRBD1 (7 bases). The V end was cut by 4 bases, the J end by 4 bases, with 17 bases between. CDR1 and CDR2 from the germline V gene are KGHSH and LQKENI. The CDR3 is 15 amino acids. CDR3 sequence: CASSHNQGGPYEQYF. Written as DNA, the CDR3 is TGTGCCAGCTCACACAATCAGGGGGGTCCGTACGAGCAGTACTTC.

The chain uses TRBV5-4 and TRBJ1-3; D perhaps matches TRBD1 (5 bases). CDR1 is SGHNT, CDR2 YYREEE, per germline (reference sequence). Trimming took 2 bases from V and 8 from J, leaving 26 bases between them. The CDR3 runs 18 residues. CDR3 region: CASSFTPGRGDSSDTIYF. In DNA form, the CDR3 reads TGTGCCAGCAGCTTTACCCCTGGTAGGGGAGACTCATCGGACACCATATATTTT. Based on the CDR3 plus reference TRBV5-4 and TRBJ1-3, the full variable domain is ETGVTQSPTHLIKTRGQQVTLRCSSQSGHNTVSWYQQALGQGPQFIFQYYREEENGRGNFPPRFSGLQFPNYSSELNVNALELDDSALYLCASSFTPGRGDSSDTIYFGEGSWLTVV.